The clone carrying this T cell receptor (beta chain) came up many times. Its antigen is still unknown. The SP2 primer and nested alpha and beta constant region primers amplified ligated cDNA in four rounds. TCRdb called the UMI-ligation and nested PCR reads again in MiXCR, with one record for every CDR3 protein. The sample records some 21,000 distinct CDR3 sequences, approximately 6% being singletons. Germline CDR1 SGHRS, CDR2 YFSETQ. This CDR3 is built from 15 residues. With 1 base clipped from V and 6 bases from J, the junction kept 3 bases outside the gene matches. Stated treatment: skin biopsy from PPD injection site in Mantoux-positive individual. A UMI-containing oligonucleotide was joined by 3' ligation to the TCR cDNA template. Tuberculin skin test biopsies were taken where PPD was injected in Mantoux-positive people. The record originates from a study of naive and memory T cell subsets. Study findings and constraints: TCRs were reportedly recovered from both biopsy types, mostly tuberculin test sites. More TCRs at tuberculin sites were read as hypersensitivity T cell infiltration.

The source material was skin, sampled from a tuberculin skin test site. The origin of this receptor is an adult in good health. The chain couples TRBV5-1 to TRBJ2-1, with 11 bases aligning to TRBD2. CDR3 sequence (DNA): TGCGCCAGCAGCTTGACTAGCGGGAGCGGCAATGAGCAGTTCTTC. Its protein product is CASSLTSGSGNEQFF.